These 18 T cell receptor beta chains came from one sample sequenced in a study of CD8+ T cells in alopecia areata. Treatment described: oral pan-JAK inhibitor, 5-10 mg twice daily. Isolated RNA was reverse transcribed into cDNA used as the sequencing template. Assay: immunoSEQ multiplex PCR; the TCRdb copy retains only in-frame clones and omits some. The table has 110,000 to 150,000 clones, nearly 55% seen once. The sequencing used CD8+ T cells sorted from blood, collected at week 4, from a patient treated with tofacitinib. These TCRs come from a human donor with alopecia areata.

The rearrangement links TRBV4-1 to TRBJ2-2; D possibly corresponds to TRBD2 (5 bases). Germline V gene lookup returns CDR1 MGHRA and CDR2 YSYEKL. The CDR3 extends over 14 amino acids. The ends were cut back, 4 bases at V and 4 bases at J, with 10 bases in the middle. CDR3 nucleotides: TGCGCCAGCAGCCTGAGAGAGGGCACCGGGGAGCTGTTTTTT. It translates to CASSLREGTGELFF.

Here the CDR3 reads CSVGDWGANTEAFF. Here the CDR3 DNA reads TGCAGCGTTGGGGATTGGGGGGCGAACACTGAAGCTTTCTTT. The chain employs TRBV29-1 and TRBJ1-1, with D possibly matching TRBD1 (6 bases). Trimming removed 4 bases from V and 1 base from J, with 13 bases in between. Germline-derived CDR1 and CDR2 are SQVTM and ANQGSEA. This CDR3 is 14 amino acids long.

This chain connects TRBV15 to TRBJ2-6; D possibly uses TRBD1 or TRBD2 (5 bases each). Trimming cost V 7 bases and J 3 bases, with 10 bases left between them. The germline CDR1 and CDR2 sequences are LNHNV and YYDKDF (reference sequence). The CDR3 extends over 14 amino acids. The CDR3 region is CATTPGSGANVLTF. The CDR3 coding sequence is TGTGCCACCACACCAGGGAGTGGGGCCAACGTCCTGACTTTC. Looking up the rest from reference TRBV15 and TRBJ2-6 gives the full variable domain: DAMVIQNPRYQVTQFGKPVTLSCSQTLNHNVMYWYQQKSSQAPKLLFHYYDKDFNNEADTPDNFQSRRPNTSFCFLDIRSPGLGDTAMYLCATTPGSGANVLTFGAGSRLTVL.

The chain has TRBV6-5 and TRBJ2-2, with D unresolved. The germline CDR1 and CDR2 sequences are MNHEY and SVGAGI. V was pared by 6 bases and J by 0 bases, with 11 bases between. CDR3 size: 15 residues. DNA for the CDR3: TGTGCCAGCAGCCCAGACCAAGCGAACACCGGGGAGCTGTTTTTT. Encoded protein: CASSPDQANTGELFF.

V usage is TRBV29-1 and J usage is TRBJ2-2; 9 nucleotides line up with TRBD1. CDR3 size: 14 residues. Germline assignment: CDR1 SQVTM and CDR2 ANQGSEA. Losses at the gene ends were 3 bases for V and 3 bases for J; bases not matched to a gene: 2. In nucleotides, the CDR3 is TGCAGCGTTGACGGGGACAGGGACACCGGGGAGCTGTTTTTT. It codes for CSVDGDRDTGELFF.

The rearrangement uses TRBV29-1 and TRBJ2-2; 11 positions match TRBD2. Losses at the gene ends were 4 bases for V and 4 bases for J; bases not matched to a gene: 2. CDR1 is SQVTM, CDR2 ANQGSEA, per germline. This CDR3 spans 14 amino acids. The CDR3 loop is CSVAGTSGTGELFF. CDR3 DNA: TGCAGCGTTGCCGGGACTAGCGGCACCGGGGAGCTGTTTTTT.

The V gene is TRBV29-1, the J gene TRBJ2-1; no firm D call. This CDR3 has 11 residues. Germline CDR1 reads SQVTM; CDR2 reads ANQGSEA. V was pared by 0 bases and J by 8 bases, with 5 bases between. CDR3 sequence reads: CSVEDPDEQFF. The CDR3 region has the DNA TGCAGCGTTGAAGATCCTGATGAGCAGTTCTTC.

The V and J genes are TRBV4-3 and TRBJ2-3; D not resolved. Germline CDR1 reads LGHNA; CDR2 reads YSLEER. The V and J ends lost 2 bases and 4 bases respectively, with 4 bases between them. This CDR3 has 12 amino acids. CDR3 coding DNA: TGCGCCAGCAGCCAAACCCCAGATACGCAGTATTTT. Translation gives CASSQTPDTQYF.

This clone was observed a few times. The rearrangement links TRBV11-1 to TRBJ2-1; 10 bases are shared with TRBD1. The CDR3 is 15 residues long. In germline, CDR1 is SGHAT, CDR2 FQDESV (reference sequence). Germline trimming cut 5 bases from V and 4 bases from J; bases unmatched to any gene: 5. The CDR3 spells CASSPRDRGYNEQFF. For the CDR3, the DNA is TGTGCCAGCAGCCCTCGGGACAGGGGTTACAATGAGCAGTTCTTC.

This chain joins TRBV9 and TRBJ2-4; 7 bases are a match to TRBD1. CDR1 is SGDLS and CDR2 is YYNGEE in the germline V gene. V dropped 0 bases and J dropped 7; count of bases not matched to a gene: 1. The CDR3 consists of 13 residues. CDR3 residues: CASSVGQGNIQYF. The CDR3 coding sequence is TGTGCCAGCAGCGTAGGACAGGGTAACATTCAGTACTTC.

The genes are TRBV9 and TRBJ1-3; tentatively, D is TRBD1 (5 bases). There are 14 residues in the CDR3. Germline CDR1 reads SGDLS; CDR2 reads YYNGEE. Trimming removed 4 bases from V and 4 bases from J, with 12 bases in between. CDR3 bases: TGTGCCAGCAGCACTGGTCGGGGGGGAAACACCATATATTTT. Its translation is CASSTGRGGNTIYF.

The chain links TRBV13 to TRBJ1-2; possible D gene TRBD1, 6 bases. V was cut by 1 base and J by 4 bases, with 7 bases left in between. The CDR3 loop spans 13 amino acids. The V gene's germline CDR1 is PRHDT and CDR2 FYEKMQ (reference sequence). DNA of the CDR3: TGTGCCAGCAGCTTAGCACAGGGCTATGGCTACACCTTC. This translates into CASSLAQGYGYTF.

This clone was recorded a few times. This chain links TRBV7-9 with TRBJ2-7, with 7 positions matching TRBD1. V lost 8 bases to trimming and J lost 0 bases; unmatched junction nucleotides: 4. The CDR3 contains 13 residues. The germline CDR1 and CDR2 sequences are SEHNR and FQNEAQ (reference sequence). For the CDR3, the DNA is TGTGCCAGCTCCGACAGGGCCTCCTACGAGCAGTACTTC. Translation gives CASSDRASYEQYF.

In its sample, this clone was seen once. The V call is TRBV15, the J call TRBJ1-2; the D gene is possibly TRBD1 (5 bases). CDR1 LNHNV and CDR2 YYDKDF come from the germline V gene (reference sequence). With 4 bases removed from V and 8 bases from J, the gap between germline ends came to 17 bases. The CDR3 has 14 residues. CDR3 protein: CATSTRDFPYGYTF. DNA for the CDR3: TGTGCCACCAGCACCAGGGACTTCCCGTACGGCTACACCTTC.

A few counts support this clone. This chain uses TRBV6-5 with TRBJ2-2; a possible D gene is TRBD1 (6 bases). The CDR3 is 16 residues long. CDR1 is MNHEY and CDR2 is SVGAGI in the germline V gene. V was trimmed by 2 bases and J by 2 bases, leaving 12 bases between them. In DNA form, the CDR3 reads TGTGCCAGCAGTTACCAGGGGATACTAAACACCGGGGAGCTGTTTTTT. Its protein is CASSYQGILNTGELFF.

J is TRBJ2-3 and V is TRBV13, with D unclear. CDR1 PRHDT and CDR2 FYEKMQ come from the germline V gene (reference sequence). V dropped 5 bases and J dropped 2 bases, with 5 bases sitting between them. The length of the CDR3 is 12 residues. The CDR3 reads CASSGITDTQYF. The CDR3 coding sequence is TGTGCCAGCAGCGGAATCACAGATACGCAGTATTTT.

This chain connects TRBV30 to TRBJ1-1; D unresolved. The V and J ends lost 3 bases and 4 bases respectively, with 12 bases between them. The length of the CDR3 is 13 residues. Per germline, CDR1 GTSNPN and CDR2 SVGIG (reference sequence). The CDR3 here is CAWSAGSSTEAFF. CDR3 in DNA: TGTGCCTGGAGCGCAGGTAGTTCCACTGAAGCTTTCTTT. The whole variable domain, remainder taken from reference TRBV30 and TRBJ1-1, is SQTIHQWPATLVQPVGSPLSLECTVEGTSNPNLYWYRQAAGRGLQLLFYSVGIGQISSEVPQNLSASRPQDRQFILSSKKLLLSDSGFYLCAWSAGSSTEAFFGQGTRLTVV.

The CDR3 nucleotides read TGCAGCGTTGTTAAGTTACAGCCAAATGAGCAGTTCTTC. Translation: CSVVKLQPNEQFF. The chain is built from TRBV29-1 and TRBJ2-1; D remains ambiguous. V lost 4 bases and J 7 bases, leaving 14 bases between the germline ends. Germline V gives CDR1 SQVTM, CDR2 ANQGSEA. CDR3 length equals 13 residues.